This entry lists 11 T cell receptor beta chains sequenced from one sample in a study of blood T cell repertoires in COVID-19 (dated by TCRdb to the early 2020s). Library preparation used the immunoSEQ multiplex PCR assay. The immuneACCESS repertoire file appears here via TCRdb, limited to in-frame rearrangements. These files lack a portion of the clones; in checked studies, under half of the deficit traces to unresolved V genes, and the cause of the others is not known. The table for this sample lists 300,000 or so clones; 70% to 90% of them were counted only once. The ten largest clonotypes hold around 4.4% of the sample. Sequenced input: PBMCs or T cells enriched from blood (not recorded which). The receptor source for this set is a woman aged 40 to 50 with acute COVID-19.

The CDR3, as DNA: TGTGCCAGCAGCAACTCTGGAAACACCATATATTTT. Its translation is CASSNSGNTIYF. The chain uses TRBV6-5 and TRBJ1-3; D gene uncertain. Germline-derived CDR1 and CDR2 are MNHEY and SVGAGI. This CDR3 is built from 12 residues. Trimming stripped 6 bases from V and 0 bases from J, with 3 bases between.

The chain employs TRBV19 and TRBJ1-6; 8 bases line up with TRBD1. The CDR3 has 16 amino acids. J lost 6 bases, V lost 4 bases, and 8 bases had no gene match. Germline loops: CDR1 LNHDA, CDR2 SQIVND (reference sequence). The CDR3: CASSKGNQGANSPLHF. CDR3 nucleotides: TGTGCCAGTAGTAAAGGAAACCAGGGGGCTAATTCACCCCTCCACTTT. Full variable domain (remainder filled in from reference TRBV19 and TRBJ1-6): DGGITQSPKYLFRKEGQNVTLSCEQNLNHDAMYWYRQDPGQGLRLIYYSQIVNDFQKGDIAEGYSVSREKKESFPLTVTSAQKNPTAFYLCASSKGNQGANSPLHFGNGTRLTVT.

This rearrangement joins TRBV28 to TRBJ2-2; D is uncertain. The CDR3 spans 14 residues. The V gene's germline CDR1 is MDHEN and CDR2 SYDVKM. With 3 bases removed from V and 0 bases from J, the gap between germline ends came to 5 bases. The CDR3 loop reads CASSFFTNTGELFF. CDR3 nucleotide sequence: TGTGCCAGCAGTTTTTTCACGAACACCGGGGAGCTGTTTTTT.

The chain carries TRBV27 and TRBJ1-2; 7 bases match TRBD1. The CDR3 totals 13 residues. Germline V CDR1 and CDR2: MNHEY, SMNVEV (reference sequence). V lost 3 bases, J lost 8 bases, and 6 bases stayed unmatched. CDR3 coding DNA: TGTGCCAGCAGTTTTCGTCAGGGGGACGGCTACACCTTC. This gives the protein CASSFRQGDGYTF.

This clone has a handful of counts. V is TRBV7-9 and J is TRBJ2-2; 9 nucleotides align to TRBD1. Trimming cost V 6 bases and J 6 bases; bases outside gene matches: 11. CDR1 is SEHNR, CDR2 FQNEAQ, per germline (reference sequence). This CDR3 spans 16 amino acids. CDR3 sequence (DNA): TGTGCCAGCAGAAGGTGGACAGGGGTGCATTCCGGGGAGCTGTTTTTT. This encodes CASRRWTGVHSGELFF.

The V call is TRBV3-1 (or the pseudogene TRBV3-2), the J call TRBJ2-3, with D possibly being TRBD2 (6 bases). V was cut by 4 bases and J by 4 bases, with 24 bases left in between. Germline V gene data show CDR1 as LGHDT and CDR2 as YNNKEL (reference sequence). The CDR3 covers 18 residues. The CDR3 coding sequence is TGTGCCAGCAGCCTACCAGCCATTAACAAGGGAGGCCCAGATACGCAGTATTTT. Translated: CASSLPAINKGGPDTQYF.

The gene calls are TRBV6-5 and TRBJ2-2; weak D call: TRBD2 (5 bases). The germline V and J ends were trimmed by 6 bases and 0 bases, with 11 bases remaining between them. The CDR3 contains 15 residues. Germline V gene sequence: CDR1 MNHEY, CDR2 SVGAGI. The CDR3 region is CASSRGIANTGELFF. The CDR3 region has the DNA TGTGCCAGCAGCCGGGGTATAGCGAACACCGGGGAGCTGTTTTTT.

The rearrangement uses TRBV5-5 and TRBJ2-2, with D perhaps matching TRBD1 (5 bases). The V gene's germline CDR1 is SGHKS and CDR2 YYEKEE (reference sequence). This CDR3 contains 15 residues. V was cut by 0 bases and J by 3 bases, with 9 bases left in between. CDR3 bases: TGTGCCAGCAGCTTGGAGGGGCTGGACACCGGGGAGCTGTTTTTT. Protein product: CASSLEGLDTGELFF.

The CDR3 loop is CASSLENSYEQYF. As DNA, the CDR3 is TGTGCCAGCAGCTTAGAGAACTCCTACGAGCAGTACTTC. The chain links TRBV27 to TRBJ2-7; D ambiguous. Trimming took off 6 bases at V and 0 bases at J, with 9 bases between the two ends. Germline lookup yields CDR1 MNHEY and CDR2 SMNVEV (reference sequence). This CDR3 spans 13 amino acids.

V and J are TRBV7-3 and TRBJ2-1; TRBD2 is a possible D gene (6 bases). The CDR3 runs 16 residues. Germline values: CDR1 SGHTA, CDR2 FQGTGA. The V end lost 2 bases, the J end lost 6 bases, and 17 bases lay between the germline ends. The CDR3 coding sequence is TGTGCCAGCAGCTTAGGGTCTACGGGAGTTAGCAATGAGCAGTTCTTC. This encodes CASSLGSTGVSNEQFF.

The sample holds a few counts of this clone. The V and J genes are TRBV19 and TRBJ2-5, with 7 bases lining up with TRBD1. The CDR3 loop spans 14 amino acids. V shed 7 bases, J shed 6 bases, and the junction held 11 bases outside the gene matches. Germline V gives CDR1 LNHDA, CDR2 SQIVND (reference sequence). The CDR3: CASTQGDGQQTQYF. CDR3 nucleotide sequence: TGTGCCAGTACCCAGGGGGATGGGCAGCAGACCCAGTACTTC.